These T cell receptor beta chains were read from a single sample in a study of blood T cell repertoires in COVID-19. Method: immunoSEQ multiplex PCR; TCRdb's copy keeps in-frame clones and lacks some. Counted here are around 200,000 clones, around 89% occurring once; the ten biggest clones make up 0.77%. Sequenced sample: PBMCs or T cells enriched from blood (not recorded which). All receptors come from a woman between 18 and 29 years old who had recovered from COVID-19. Both conserved end residues are part of each CDR3. A D gene is named only where the DNA matches it firmly. Clone size appears in some rows only: once, few, many, or a class for an expanded clone.

V gene,D gene,clone size,J gene,CDR3 protein,CDR3 DNA
TRBV5-1,TRBD1,NA,TRBJ1-3,CASSPPVGQVQGTIYF,TGCGCCAGCAGCCCCCCCGTCGGACAGGTCCAGGGAACCATATATTTT
TRBV3-1/TRBV3-2,TRBD2,NA,TRBJ2-2,CASSQGRLAGGITGELFF,TGTGCCAGCAGCCAAGGTCGGCTAGCGGGAGGGATCACCGGGGAGCTGTTTTTT
TRBV9,TRBD2,NA,TRBJ2-7,CASIRGGPQGFSYEQYF,TGTGCCAGCATTAGGGGAGGGCCCCAAGGATTTTCCTACGAGCAGTACTTC
TRBV29-1,TRBD2,once,TRBJ2-1,CSVALRLAYLSEQFF,TGCAGCGTTGCCCTTCGACTAGCTTATCTGTCTGAGCAGTTCTTC
TRBV19,TRBD2,NA,TRBJ2-2,CASSIQPSGLTGELFF,TGTGCCAGTAGTATTCAGCCTAGCGGCCTTACCGGGGAGCTGTTTTTT
TRBV6-1,TRBD1,NA,TRBJ1-3,CASSDRRGRHGNTIYF,TGTGCCAGCAGTGACAGAAGGGGGCGCCATGGAAACACCATATATTTT
TRBV9,NA,few,TRBJ1-2,CASSVATGGSYGYTF,TGTGCCAGCAGCGTAGCTACGGGAGGGTCTTATGGCTACACCTTC
TRBV30,TRBD2,NA,TRBJ2-1,CAWSVFRGRAIRNEQFF,TGTGCCTGGAGTGTTTTTCGCGGGAGGGCCATTCGAAATGAGCAGTTCTTC
TRBV10-3,NA,NA,TRBJ1-3,CAISEFVPRSGNTIYF,TGTGCCATCAGTGAGTTCGTCCCCCGCTCTGGAAACACCATATATTTT
TRBV9,NA,NA,TRBJ2-7,CASSPRGREDLGEQYF,TGTGCCAGCAGCCCCCGTGGGCGGGAAGATCTTGGCGAGCAGTACTTC
TRBV18,NA,NA,TRBJ2-7,CASSPRDIGEQYF,TGTGCCAGCTCACCACGGGACATAGGGGAGCAGTACTTC
TRBV5-1,NA,NA,TRBJ2-7,CASSLSSLVYEQYF,TGCGCCAGCAGCTTGTCTTCACTTGTCTACGAGCAGTACTTC
TRBV5-1,TRBD1,NA,TRBJ1-2,CASSLAGGDGYTF,TGCGCCAGCAGCTTGGCAGGGGGCGATGGCTACACCTTC
TRBV5-1,NA,NA,TRBJ2-3,CASSPWEGDTDTQYF,TGCGCCAGCAGCCCTTGGGAGGGGGACACAGATACGCAGTATTTT
TRBV24-1,TRBD2,NA,TRBJ2-5,CATSDPGTSGRDQETQYF,TGTGCCACCAGTGATCCCGGGACTAGCGGGAGGGATCAAGAGACCCAGTACTTC
TRBV7-2,NA,NA,TRBJ2-3,CASSLVSPEGTDTQYF,TGTGCCAGCAGCTTAGTGAGCCCCGAGGGTACAGATACGCAGTATTTT
TRBV11-1,NA,NA,TRBJ2-2,CASSLSPPPSAGELFF,TGTGCCAGCAGCTTATCGCCCCCGCCATCAGCCGGGGAGCTGTTTTTT
TRBV5-6,NA,NA,TRBJ1-2,CASSLNRINYGYTF,TGTGCCAGCAGCTTGAACAGGATTAACTATGGCTACACCTTC
TRBV2,TRBD1,NA,TRBJ1-4,CASRGGTGEEKLFF,TGTGCCAGCAGGGGCGGGACAGGGGAGGAAAAACTGTTTTTT
TRBV7-2,TRBD1,NA,TRBJ1-2,CASSFGQGASYGYTF,TGTGCCAGCAGCTTTGGACAGGGGGCGAGCTATGGCTACACCTTC
TRBV5-1,NA,NA,TRBJ1-3,CASSLDRSSGNTIYF,TGCGCCAGCAGCTTGGACAGATCCTCTGGAAACACCATATATTTT
TRBV28,TRBD2,NA,TRBJ2-1,CASSSSGGPRVNNEQFF,TGTGCCAGCAGTTCTAGCGGGGGGCCTAGGGTGAACAATGAGCAGTTCTTC
TRBV2,NA,NA,TRBJ2-1,CASSASDEQFF,TGTGCCAGCAGTGCCTCGGATGAGCAGTTCTTC
TRBV7-2,NA,NA,TRBJ1-5,CASSLVLMQAQHF,TGTGCCAGCAGCTTAGTGCTTATGCAGGCCCAGCATTTT
TRBV12-5,NA,NA,TRBJ2-3,CASGFERQGLTDTQYF,TGTGCTAGTGGCTTCGAAAGGCAGGGTCTGACAGATACGCAGTATTTT
TRBV7-9,NA,NA,TRBJ2-5,CASGEAVQETQYF,TGTGCCAGCGGCGAGGCCGTCCAAGAGACCCAGTACTTC
TRBV13,NA,NA,TRBJ1-4,CASSRLRGLANEKLFF,TGTGCCAGCAGCCGCCTTAGGGGGTTGGCTAATGAAAAACTGTTTTTT
TRBV6-5,TRBD2,NA,TRBJ2-7,CASRTREGEQYF,TGTGCCAGTCGGACTAGGGAAGGCGAGCAGTACTTC
TRBV28,NA,NA,TRBJ2-1,CASSFSRLTLSYNEQFF,TGTGCCAGCAGTTTTAGCCGCCTTACCCTCTCCTACAATGAGCAGTTCTTC
TRBV7-8,TRBD1,NA,TRBJ1-1,CASSLSRGFEAFF,TGTGCCAGCAGCCTCTCCAGGGGGTTTGAAGCTTTCTTT
TRBV7-6,TRBD1,NA,TRBJ1-1,CASSLDRGNTEAFF,TGTGCCAGCAGCCTAGACAGGGGTAACACTGAAGCTTTCTTT
TRBV10-3,TRBD2,NA,TRBJ2-1,CAISLAGEGYEQFF,TGTGCCATCAGTCTAGCGGGAGAAGGGTATGAGCAGTTCTTC
TRBV5-1,TRBD1,NA,TRBJ2-1,CASSPGQPPYNEQFF,TGCGCCAGCAGCCCGGGACAGCCCCCATACAATGAGCAGTTCTTC
TRBV19,TRBD2,NA,TRBJ2-1,CASSQNGLAGHNEQFF,TGTGCCAGTAGCCAGAACGGGCTAGCGGGCCACAATGAGCAGTTCTTC
TRBV30,TRBD2,few,TRBJ2-1,CAWSLRGDLGEQFF,TGTGCCTGGAGTCTGCGGGGGGACCTAGGTGAGCAGTTCTTC
TRBV3-1/TRBV3-2,TRBD1,once,TRBJ2-7,CASSQSFQGATYEQYF,TGTGCCAGCAGCCAGTCCTTTCAGGGGGCGACCTACGAGCAGTACTTC
TRBV5-1,TRBD1,NA,TRBJ2-7,CASSVGQGMGEQYF,TGCGCCAGCAGCGTGGGACAGGGGATGGGCGAGCAGTACTTC
TRBV6-5,TRBD1,NA,TRBJ1-1,CASSYRDRINTEAFF,TGTGCCAGCAGTTACCGGGACAGGATAAACACTGAAGCTTTCTTT
TRBV5-6,NA,NA,TRBJ2-7,CASSLRTEQYF,TGTGCCAGCAGCCTACGGACAGAGCAGTACTTC
TRBV28,TRBD2,NA,TRBJ2-1,CASRTIAGGVPNEQFF,TGTGCCAGCAGGACTATAGCGGGAGGTGTCCCCAATGAGCAGTTCTTC
TRBV3-1/TRBV3-2,NA,NA,TRBJ1-6,CASSQAGWDSPLHF,TGTGCCAGCAGCCAAGCCGGGTGGGATTCACCCCTCCACTTT
TRBV5-1,TRBD2,NA,TRBJ2-7,CASSLTSGVTYEQYF,TGCGCCAGCAGCTTGACTAGCGGAGTGACCTACGAGCAGTACTTC
TRBV7-9,NA,NA,TRBJ2-1,CASSLGLDGNEQFF,TGTGCCAGCAGCTTAGGGCTAGACGGGAATGAGCAGTTCTTC
TRBV9,NA,NA,TRBJ1-4,CASSSDSINEKLFF,TGTGCCAGCAGCTCCGACAGTATAAATGAAAAACTGTTTTTT
TRBV28,NA,NA,TRBJ1-6,CASSLLSTGRGSPLHF,TGTGCCAGCAGTTTACTATCAACGGGGAGGGGATCACCCCTCCACTTT
TRBV21-1,NA,NA,TRBJ2-5,CASSHQTQYF,TGTGCCAGCAGCCATCAAACCCAGTACTTC
TRBV6-5,TRBD1,NA,TRBJ2-7,CASTEGQGVYEQYF,TGTGCCAGCACCGAAGGCCAGGGGGTCTACGAGCAGTACTTC
TRBV29-1,TRBD2,once,TRBJ2-7,CSVGGTSGRWAYEQYF,TGCAGCGTTGGAGGGACTAGCGGACGGTGGGCCTACGAGCAGTACTTC
TRBV30,TRBD2,NA,TRBJ2-3,CAWSGRDADTQYF,TGTGCCTGGAGCGGGAGGGACGCAGATACGCAGTATTTT
TRBV28,NA,few,TRBJ1-1,CASSPSWGSDTEAFF,TGTGCCAGCAGTCCTAGTTGGGGCTCGGACACTGAAGCTTTCTTT
TRBV11-2,TRBD2,NA,TRBJ2-3,CASSSSGGFDTQYF,TGTGCCAGCAGCAGTTCGGGAGGGTTCGATACGCAGTATTTT
TRBV15,NA,NA,TRBJ1-2,CATSRDLQATGYTF,TGTGCCACCAGCAGAGATTTACAGGCTACTGGCTACACCTTC
TRBV5-5,NA,NA,TRBJ2-5,CASRRELGIQETQYF,TGTGCCAGCAGGCGTGAGCTCGGTATCCAAGAGACCCAGTACTTC